The T cell receptor (beta chain) described here comes from a study of spatial heterogeneity in lung cancer. Findings and caveats of the study: Tumoral mutation counts were tracked by counts of expanded intratumoral alpha and beta TCRs.

This clonotype was seen repeatedly, ten times or more. What it binds is unknown. TCRdb itself ran the 5' RACE reads through MiXCR, one entry per CDR3 protein. The profile shows around 4,400 distinct CDR3 sequences, roughly 6% of them singletons. Time point: sample taken at primary tumor resection. Germline CDR1 and CDR2: LNHNV and YYDKDF (reference sequence). CDR3 length: 17 amino acids. With 5 bases removed from V and 0 bases from J, the gap between germline ends came to 16 bases. This receptor was taken from a male donor with early-stage non-small cell lung cancer. Sequenced here: lung tumor tissue, sampled at surgery. The chain is built from TRBV15 and TRBJ1-4; D possibly corresponds to TRBD1 (5 bases). CDR3 residues: CATSGPGTVATNEKLFF. The CDR3 DNA follows: TGTGCCACCAGCGGACCCGGGACGGTGGCAACTAATGAAAAACTGTTTTTT.